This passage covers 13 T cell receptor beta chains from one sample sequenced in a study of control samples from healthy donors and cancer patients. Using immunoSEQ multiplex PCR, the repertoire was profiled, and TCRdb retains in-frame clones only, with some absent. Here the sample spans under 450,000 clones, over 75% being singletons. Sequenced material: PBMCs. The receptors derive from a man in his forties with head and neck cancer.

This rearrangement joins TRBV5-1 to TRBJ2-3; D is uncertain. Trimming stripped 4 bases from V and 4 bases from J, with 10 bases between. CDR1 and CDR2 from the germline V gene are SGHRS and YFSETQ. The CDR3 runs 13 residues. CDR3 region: CASSQVYADTQYF. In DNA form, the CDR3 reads TGCGCCAGCAGCCAGGTATACGCAGATACGCAGTATTTT.

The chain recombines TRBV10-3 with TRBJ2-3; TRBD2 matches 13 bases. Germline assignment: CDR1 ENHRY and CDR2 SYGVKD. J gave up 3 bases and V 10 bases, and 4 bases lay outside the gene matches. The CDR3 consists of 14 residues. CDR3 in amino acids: CATTGLAGTDTQYF. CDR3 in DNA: TGTGCCACCACGGGACTAGCGGGGACAGATACGCAGTATTTT.

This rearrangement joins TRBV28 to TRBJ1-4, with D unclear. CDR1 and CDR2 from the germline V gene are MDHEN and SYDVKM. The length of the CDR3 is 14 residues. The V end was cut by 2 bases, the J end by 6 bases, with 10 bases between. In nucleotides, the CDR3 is TGTGCCAGCAGTTTAACGGGTTCGGATGAAAAACTGTTTTTT. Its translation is CASSLTGSDEKLFF.

The CDR3 nucleotides are TGTGCCAGCTCACCGCCCGGGGGGTCGGACACTGAAGCTTTCTTT. As protein: CASSPPGGSDTEAFF. The rearrangement links TRBV18 to TRBJ1-1; possibly TRBD1 for D (5 bases). Germline V gives CDR1 KGHSH, CDR2 LQKENI. The CDR3 sequence is 15 residues long. Trimming removed 3 bases from V and 3 bases from J, with 14 bases in between.

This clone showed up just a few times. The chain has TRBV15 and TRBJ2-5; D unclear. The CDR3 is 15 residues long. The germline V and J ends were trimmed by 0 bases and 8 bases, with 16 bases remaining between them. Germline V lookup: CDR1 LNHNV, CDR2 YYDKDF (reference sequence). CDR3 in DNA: TGTGCCACCAGCAGAGACCGACCAACAAGAGAAACCCAGTACTTC. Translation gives CATSRDRPTRETQYF.

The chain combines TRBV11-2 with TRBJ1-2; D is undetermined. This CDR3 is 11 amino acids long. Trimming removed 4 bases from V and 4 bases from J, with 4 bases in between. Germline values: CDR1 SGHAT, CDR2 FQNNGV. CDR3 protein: CASSSRYGYTF. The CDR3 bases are TGTGCCAGCAGCTCTCGCTATGGCTACACCTTC. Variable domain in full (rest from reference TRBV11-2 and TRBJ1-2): EAGVAQSPRYKIIEKRQSVAFWCNPISGHATLYWYQQILGQGPKLLIQFQNNGVVDDSQLPKDRFSAERLKGVDSTLKIQPAKLEDSAVYLCASSSRYGYTFGSGTRLTVV.

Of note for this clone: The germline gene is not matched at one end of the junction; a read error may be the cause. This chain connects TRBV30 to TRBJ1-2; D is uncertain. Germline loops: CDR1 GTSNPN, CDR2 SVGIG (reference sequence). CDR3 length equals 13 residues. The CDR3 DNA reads TGTGCCTGGTCCTTCCAGGTGTCTTATGACTACACCTTC. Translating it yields CAWSFQVSYDYTF.

CDR3 residues: CASSLGPPWGGSNTEAFF. The CDR3 DNA follows: TGTGCCAGCAGTTTAGGCCCGCCGTGGGGGGGGTCGAACACTGAAGCTTTCTTT. V is TRBV28 and J is TRBJ1-1; a weak D match, TRBD1 (5 bases). There are 18 residues in the CDR3. CDR1 MDHEN and CDR2 SYDVKM come from the germline V gene. Trimming removed 2 bases from V and 1 base from J, with 20 bases in between. Filled out from reference TRBV28 and TRBJ1-1, the complete variable domain reads DVKVTQSSRYLVKRTGEKVFLECVQDMDHENMFWYRQDPGLGLRLIYFSYDVKMKEKGDIPEGYSVSREKKERFSLILESASTNQTSMYLCASSLGPPWGGSNTEAFFGQGTRLTVV.

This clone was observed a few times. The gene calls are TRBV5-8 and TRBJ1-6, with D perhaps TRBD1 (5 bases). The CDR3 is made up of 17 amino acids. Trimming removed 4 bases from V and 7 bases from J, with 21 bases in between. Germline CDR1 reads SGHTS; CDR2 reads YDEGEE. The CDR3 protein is CASSHVVQALHNSPLHF. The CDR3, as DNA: TGTGCCAGCAGCCACGTGGTACAGGCTCTACACAATTCACCCCTCCACTTT.

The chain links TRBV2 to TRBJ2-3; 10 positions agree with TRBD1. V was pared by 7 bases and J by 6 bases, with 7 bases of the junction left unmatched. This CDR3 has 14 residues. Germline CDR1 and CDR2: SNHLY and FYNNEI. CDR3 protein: CASKRDRGSDTQYF. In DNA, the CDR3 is TGTGCCAGCAAAAGGGACAGGGGATCGGATACGCAGTATTTT.

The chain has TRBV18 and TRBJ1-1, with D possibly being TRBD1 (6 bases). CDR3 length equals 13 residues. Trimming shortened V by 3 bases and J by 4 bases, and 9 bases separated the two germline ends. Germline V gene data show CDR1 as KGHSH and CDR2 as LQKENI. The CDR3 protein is CASSPGQPTEAFF. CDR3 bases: TGTGCCAGCTCACCTGGACAGCCCACTGAAGCTTTCTTT.

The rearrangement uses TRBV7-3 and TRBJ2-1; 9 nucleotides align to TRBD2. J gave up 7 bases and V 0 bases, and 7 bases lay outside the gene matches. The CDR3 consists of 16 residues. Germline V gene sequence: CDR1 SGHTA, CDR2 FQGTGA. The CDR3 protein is CASSLTNGLARNEQFF. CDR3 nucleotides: TGTGCCAGCAGCTTAACCAATGGACTAGCGCGTAATGAGCAGTTCTTC.

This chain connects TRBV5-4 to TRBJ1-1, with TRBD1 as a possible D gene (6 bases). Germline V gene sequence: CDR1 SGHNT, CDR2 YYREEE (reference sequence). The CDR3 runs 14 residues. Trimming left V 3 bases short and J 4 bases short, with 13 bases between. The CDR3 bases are TGTGCCAGCAGCTGGGGGCAGGGAAGCACTGAAGCTTTCTTT. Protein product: CASSWGQGSTEAFF.